Presented here are 28 T cell receptor beta chains from one specimen sequenced in a study of blood T cell repertoires in COVID-19. Here immunoSEQ multiplex PCR was the method, and the copy in TCRdb shows in-frame clones only, minus some. The sample lists 50,000 to 70,000 clones; 60% to 80% were seen once. Material for sequencing was peripheral blood. All receptors derive from a man between 60 and 75 years old with acute or convalescent COVID-19.

This chain joins TRBV4-1 and TRBJ1-5; D not certain. Germline-derived CDR1 and CDR2 are MGHRA and YSYEKL. The CDR3 runs 16 residues. V lost 0 bases, J lost 3 bases, and 12 bases lay in between. This CDR3 is CASSQDLGRINQPQHF. The CDR3 DNA reads as TGCGCCAGCAGCCAAGATCTGGGCAGGATCAATCAGCCCCAGCATTTT.

The sample holds a few counts of this clone. The CDR3 DNA is TGTGCCAGAAGCCAGTCCTCCGGGACAGAAATGTGGAGGTCTCAGTACTTC. Translation gives CARSQSSGTEMWRSQYF. The chain links TRBV7-5 to TRBJ2-7; the tabulated D call, TRBD1, remains unverified against the DNA. TRBV7-5 is recorded as a pseudogene. The CDR3 is 17 amino acids.

This clone appeared a few times. The V and J genes are TRBV5-1 and TRBJ1-4; no reliable D call. CDR3 length: 15 amino acids. Germline CDR1 SGHRS, CDR2 YFSETQ. V lost 6 bases and J 4 bases, leaving 16 bases between the germline ends. CDR3 nucleotide sequence: TGCGCCAGCAAGAGCGACTTAGGAGGTAATGAAAAACTGTTTTTT. This encodes CASKSDLGGNEKLFF.

This clone showed up just once. V usage is TRBV7-9 and J usage is TRBJ2-2, with TRBD2 as a possible D gene (6 bases). CDR1 is SEHNR and CDR2 is FQNEAQ in the germline V gene (reference sequence). The germline V and J ends were trimmed by 5 bases and 5 bases, with 15 bases remaining between them. This CDR3 region has 15 residues. DNA of the CDR3: TGTGCCAGCAGCCGTCTAGCGTCAGAGACCGGGGAGCTGTTTTTT. It codes for CASSRLASETGELFF.

The chain recombines TRBV29-1 with TRBJ2-1; TRBD1 matches 8 bases. The CDR3 is 13 amino acids. Germline CDR1 SQVTM, CDR2 ANQGSEA. V shed 6 bases, J shed 3 bases, and the junction held 4 bases outside the gene matches. In DNA form, the CDR3 reads TGCAGCGTCCAGACAGGGGTCTACAATGAGCAGTTCTTC. Its translation is CSVQTGVYNEQFF.

The chain joins TRBV29-1 to TRBJ1-2; TRBD1 aligns across 7 bases. The CDR3 loop spans 15 amino acids. Germline-derived CDR1 and CDR2 are SQVTM and ANQGSEA. The V segment lost 1 base and the J segment 1 base; nucleotides outside the gene matches: 6. The DNA for the CDR3 is TGCAGCGTTGAAGGAGGGGGCGCGCTTAACTATGGCTACACCTTC. It yields the protein CSVEGGGALNYGYTF.

This clone was found once. The chain recombines TRBV5-1 with TRBJ2-3, with 10 positions matching TRBD2. J lost 2 bases, V lost 0 bases, and 3 bases had no gene match. Germline values: CDR1 SGHRS, CDR2 YFSETQ. This CDR3 spans 16 amino acids. The CDR3 DNA reads as TGCGCCAGCAGCTTGGGTAGCGGGGGGAACACAGATACGCAGTATTTT. It yields the protein CASSLGSGGNTDTQYF.

This rearrangement joins TRBV7-9 to TRBJ2-7; 10 bases align to TRBD1. V was pared by 4 bases and J by 7 bases, with 7 bases of the junction left unmatched. This CDR3 spans 14 amino acids. CDR1 SEHNR and CDR2 FQNEAQ come from the germline V gene (reference sequence). Here the CDR3 reads CASSSTGGSREQYF. Here the CDR3 DNA reads TGTGCCAGCAGCTCGACAGGGGGCTCGAGGGAGCAGTACTTC. The full variable domain, in which reference TRBV7-9 and TRBJ2-7 provide the parts outside the CDR3, is DTGVSQNPRHKITKRGQNVTFRCDPISEHNRLYWYRQTLGQGPEFLTYFQNEAQLEKSRLLSDRFSAERPKGSFSTLEIQRTEQGDSAMYLCASSSTGGSREQYFGPGTRLTVT.

The rearrangement joins TRBV7-9 to TRBJ2-5; 10 bases are a match to TRBD1. Germline assignment: CDR1 SEHNR and CDR2 FQNEAQ (reference sequence). The junction had 5 bases not matched to a gene; V was cut back by 3 bases and J by 4 bases. The length of the CDR3 is 15 residues. The CDR3 reads CASSLGQGMRETQYF. CDR3 DNA: TGTGCCAGCAGCTTGGGACAGGGGATGAGAGAGACCCAGTACTTC. Filled out from reference TRBV7-9 and TRBJ2-5, the complete variable domain reads DTGVSQNPRHKITKRGQNVTFRCDPISEHNRLYWYRQTLGQGPEFLTYFQNEAQLEKSRLLSDRFSAERPKGSFSTLEIQRTEQGDSAMYLCASSLGQGMRETQYFGPGTRLLVL.

This clone was found once. This chain joins TRBV5-1 and TRBJ1-5; D not certain. The V gene's germline CDR1 is SGHRS and CDR2 YFSETQ. CDR3 length equals 13 residues. Trimming removed 0 bases from V and 4 bases from J, with 5 bases in between. CDR3 region: CASSLELNQPQHF. DNA of the CDR3: TGCGCCAGCAGCTTGGAGCTAAATCAGCCCCAGCATTTT.

This clone was observed a single time. The chain employs TRBV6-6 and TRBJ2-5; TRBD2 is a possible D gene (5 bases). Trimming stripped 10 bases from V and 0 bases from J, with 9 bases between. This CDR3 comprises 12 residues. Germline V gene sequence: CDR1 MNHNY, CDR2 SVGAGI (reference sequence). The CDR3 bases are TGTGCCACCCGGGAAGACCAAGAGACCCAGTACTTC. Protein sequence: CATREDQETQYF.

The chain carries TRBV9 and TRBJ1-4; weak D call: TRBD1 (5 bases). The CDR3 totals 16 residues. V lost 0 bases and J 8 bases, leaving 17 bases between the germline ends. CDR1 and CDR2 (germline): SGDLS, YYNGEE. CDR3: CASSVGRAGLGEKLFF. CDR3 in DNA: TGTGCCAGCAGCGTAGGCAGGGCAGGGCTGGGAGAAAAACTGTTTTTT.

The CDR3 reads CASSKPGAAGELFF. The CDR3 DNA is TGTGCCAGCAGCAAGCCAGGGGCTGCCGGGGAGCTGTTTTTT. This chain uses TRBV5-4 with TRBJ2-2; D might be TRBD1 (6 bases). The CDR3 is 14 amino acids. Germline lookup yields CDR1 SGHNT and CDR2 YYREEE (reference sequence). V was pared by 4 bases and J by 6 bases, with 13 bases between.

This chain connects TRBV24-1 to TRBJ2-3, with 7 bases fitting TRBD1. This CDR3 spans 14 amino acids. V lost 3 bases, J lost 1 base, and 0 bases stayed unmatched. The germline CDR1 and CDR2 sequences are KGHDR and SFDVKD. The CDR3 spells CATSDGTGTDTQYF. In DNA, the CDR3 is TGTGCCACCAGTGATGGGACAGGCACAGATACGCAGTATTTT.

J is TRBJ2-5 and V is TRBV6-5; 12 bases fit TRBD2. The CDR3 is 15 residues long. Trimming took 6 bases from V and 5 from J; bases not matched to a gene: 7. Looked up from germline, CDR1 is MNHEY and CDR2 is SVGAGI. The CDR3 reads CASRPLAGGSETQYF. The DNA for the CDR3 is TGTGCCAGCAGACCCCTAGCGGGGGGGTCGGAGACCCAGTACTTC.

The chain uses TRBV6-1 and TRBJ1-6, with D hard to call. Germline lookup yields CDR1 MNHNS and CDR2 SASEGT. This CDR3 is 16 amino acids long. Trimming removed 3 bases at V and 0 bases at J, with 9 bases between. The CDR3 here is CASSDYRYSYNSPLHF. CDR3 coding DNA: TGTGCCAGCAGTGATTATAGATACTCCTATAATTCACCCCTCCACTTT.

The V call is TRBV7-3, the J call TRBJ1-6, with D tentatively TRBD1 (5 bases). This CDR3 is built from 15 residues. The V gene's germline CDR1 is SGHTA and CDR2 FQGTGA. The germline V and J ends were trimmed by 2 bases and 7 bases, with 12 bases remaining between them. CDR3 amino acids: CASSLLGAENSPLHF. The CDR3 coding sequence is TGTGCCAGCAGCTTATTAGGGGCGGAAAATTCACCCCTCCACTTT. The whole variable domain, remainder taken from reference TRBV7-3 and TRBJ1-6, is GAGVSQTPSNKVTEKGKYVELRCDPISGHTALYWYRQSLGQGPEFLIYFQGTGAADDSGLPNDRFFAVRPEGSVSTLKIQRTERGDSAVYLCASSLLGAENSPLHFGNGTRLTVT.

The V call is TRBV7-8, the J call TRBJ1-2, with TRBD1 matching 10 bases. Germline CDR1 SGHVS, CDR2 FQNEAQ. There are 15 residues in the CDR3. With V trimmed by 5 bases and J by 4 bases, 7 bases remained unmatched. The CDR3 is CASSLDRGQSYGYTF. The CDR3 DNA reads as TGTGCCAGCAGCCTAGACAGGGGGCAGAGCTATGGCTACACCTTC.

This chain uses TRBV7-3 with TRBJ2-3, with 7 bases identical to TRBD2. CDR3 length: 14 residues. Looked up from germline, CDR1 is SGHTA and CDR2 is FQGTGA. The trim removed 5 bases at V and 4 bases at J, leaving 6 bases unmatched. CDR3 sequence (DNA): TGTGCCAGCAGCCCCGGGGGGAGCGCAGATACGCAGTATTTT. Encoded protein: CASSPGGSADTQYF. The entire variable domain, with the rest obtained from reference TRBV7-3 and TRBJ2-3, is as follows: GAGVSQTPSNKVTEKGKYVELRCDPISGHTALYWYRQSLGQGPEFLIYFQGTGAADDSGLPNDRFFAVRPEGSVSTLKIQRTERGDSAVYLCASSPGGSADTQYFGPGTRLTVL.

V and J are TRBV6-2 or TRBV6-3 and TRBJ2-3, with 8 bases aligning to TRBD2. The CDR3 has 18 amino acids. With 5 bases clipped from V and 7 bases from J, the junction kept 20 bases outside the gene matches. The germline CDR1 and CDR2 sequences are MNHEY and SVGEGT. This chain's CDR3 is CASSTRLLGAGVDYTQYF. Here the CDR3 DNA reads TGTGCCAGCAGTACTCGCCTGTTAGGAGCGGGGGTTGATTATACGCAGTATTTT.

This chain uses TRBV29-1 with TRBJ1-4; D is ambiguous. Germline V CDR1 and CDR2: SQVTM, ANQGSEA. This CDR3 region has 13 residues. Trimming stripped 4 bases from V and 7 bases from J, with 13 bases between. The DNA for the CDR3 is TGCAGCGTTGGTTGGGGAGGCGGTGAAAAACTGTTTTTT. Translation gives CSVGWGGGEKLFF.

The chain links TRBV12-3 or TRBV12-4 to TRBJ1-2, with 10 positions matching TRBD1. The junction had 1 base not matched to a gene; V was cut back by 5 bases and J by 4 bases. The CDR3 extends over 13 amino acids. CDR3 amino acids: CASSRQGAYGYTF. As DNA, the CDR3 is TGTGCCAGCAGTCGACAGGGGGCCTATGGCTACACCTTC.

This chain uses TRBV2 with TRBJ2-5; weak D call: TRBD1 (5 bases). CDR3 size: 16 residues. From germline, CDR1 is SNHLY and CDR2 FYNNEI. V dropped 2 bases and J dropped 4 bases, with 17 bases sitting between them. The DNA of the CDR3 is TGTGCCAGCAGTGAACTCAGTCCAGGGATGAGAGAGACCCAGTACTTC. This sequence encodes CASSELSPGMRETQYF.

The chain has TRBV6-2 or TRBV6-3 and TRBJ1-6; 8 nucleotides agree with TRBD1. The germline CDR1 and CDR2 sequences are MNHEY and SVGEGT. The V gene end was trimmed by 6 bases and the J gene end by 7 bases; junction bases not matched to a gene: 8. The CDR3 runs to 15 residues. The CDR3 is CASSISDRVNSPLHF. CDR3 in DNA: TGTGCCAGCAGCATCTCGGACAGGGTAAATTCACCCCTCCACTTT.

The rearrangement uses TRBV5-4 and TRBJ2-5; 10 positions match TRBD2. The V segment lost 4 bases and the J segment 3 bases; nucleotides outside the gene matches: 6. This CDR3 region has 15 residues. The germline CDR1 and CDR2 sequences are SGHNT and YYREEE (reference sequence). The CDR3 DNA follows: TGTGCCAGCAGCCTCCGAAGCGGGGGGGAAGAGACCCAGTACTTC. It yields the protein CASSLRSGGEETQYF.

The chain carries TRBV5-1 and TRBJ1-2; D remains ambiguous. The CDR3 is 14 amino acids. V lost 2 bases, J lost 6 bases, and 14 bases lay in between. CDR1 is SGHRS, CDR2 YFSETQ, per germline. CDR3 coding DNA: TGCGCCAGCAGCTTCGAGGGTCAGTCGGATGGCTACACCTTC. Its protein product is CASSFEGQSDGYTF.

A few counts support this clone. This chain uses TRBV30 with TRBJ2-7; no firm D call. This CDR3 contains 13 residues. Between the trimmed V and J ends, which lost 1 base and 5 bases, there was a span of 12 bases. In germline, CDR1 is GTSNPN, CDR2 SVGIG (reference sequence). CDR3 protein: CAWSALLPDEQYF. DNA for the CDR3: TGTGCCTGGAGTGCCCTCTTACCGGACGAGCAGTACTTC.

The chain employs TRBV5-1 and TRBJ2-7; TRBD1 agrees at 9 bases. Trimming cost V 7 bases and J 4 bases; bases outside gene matches: 9. There are 14 residues in the CDR3. Germline values: CDR1 SGHRS, CDR2 YFSETQ. CDR3 residues: CASGTGTGRYEQYF. CDR3 nucleotide sequence: TGCGCCAGCGGTACCGGGACAGGGAGGTACGAGCAGTACTTC. Variable domain in full (rest from reference TRBV5-1 and TRBJ2-7): KAGVTQTPRYLIKTRGQQVTLSCSPISGHRSVSWYQQTPGQGLQFLFEYFSETQRNKGNFPGRFSGRQFSNSRSEMNVSTLELGDSALYLCASGTGTGRYEQYFGPGTRLTVT.